This T cell receptor (beta chain) was obtained from a study of CD8+ T cells in alopecia areata. Study-wide context: It was oral tofacitinib, at 5 to 10 mg twice daily, that treated patients received. Scoring of treated patients' severity used the percentage of affected scalp area.

Treatment defined: oral pan-JAK inhibitor, 5-10 mg twice daily. V shed 8 bases and J 8 bases; nucleotides not matched to a gene: 8. The CDR3 is made up of 14 amino acids. Germline CDR1 and CDR2: MNHEY and SMNVEV (reference sequence). Sequencing used cDNA as its template, made by extracting RNA and reverse transcribing it. Using immunoSEQ multiplex PCR, the repertoire was profiled, and TCRdb retains in-frame clones only, with some absent. Here the sample spans about 200,000 clones, 58% being singletons. The TCR originated in a human donor with alopecia areata. The sequencing used CD4+ T cells sorted from blood, collected at week 24, from a patient treated with tofacitinib. This chain uses TRBV27 with TRBJ2-1; 11 bases map to TRBD1. For the CDR3, the DNA is TGTGCCAGCGGCCGGGACAGGGGGTTCCATGAGCAGTTCTTC. This gives the protein CASGRDRGFHEQFF.